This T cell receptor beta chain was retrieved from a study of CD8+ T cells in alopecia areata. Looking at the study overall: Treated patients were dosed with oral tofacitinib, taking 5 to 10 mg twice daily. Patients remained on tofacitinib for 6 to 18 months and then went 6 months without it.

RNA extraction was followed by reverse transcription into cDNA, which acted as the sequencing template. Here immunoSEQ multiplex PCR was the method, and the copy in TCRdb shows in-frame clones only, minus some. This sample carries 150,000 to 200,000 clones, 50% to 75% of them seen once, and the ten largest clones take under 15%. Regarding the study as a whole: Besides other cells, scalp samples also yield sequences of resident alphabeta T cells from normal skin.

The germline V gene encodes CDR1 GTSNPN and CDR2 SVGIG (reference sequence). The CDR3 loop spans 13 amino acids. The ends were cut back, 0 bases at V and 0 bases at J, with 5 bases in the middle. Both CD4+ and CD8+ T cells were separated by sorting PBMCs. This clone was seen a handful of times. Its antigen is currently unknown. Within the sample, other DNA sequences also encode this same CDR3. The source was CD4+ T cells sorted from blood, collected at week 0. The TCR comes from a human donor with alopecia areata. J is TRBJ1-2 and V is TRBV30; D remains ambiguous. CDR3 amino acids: CAWSVQANYGYTF. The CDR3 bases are TGTGCCTGGAGTGTTCAGGCTAACTATGGCTACACCTTC. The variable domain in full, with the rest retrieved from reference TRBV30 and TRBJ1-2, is SQTIHQWPATLVQPVGSPLSLECTVEGTSNPNLYWYRQAAGRGLQLLFYSVGIGQISSEVPQNLSASRPQDRQFILSSKKLLLSDSGFYLCAWSVQANYGYTFGSGTRLTVV.